This TCR beta chain appears in the sequencing data of a study of blood T cell repertoires in COVID-19. Libraries were prepared by immunoSEQ multiplex PCR; TCRdb keeps only in-frame clonotypes and omits some of them. The repertoire has about 400,000 clones, roughly 90% of them found once; the top ten carry more than 1%. CDR1 and CDR2 (germline): SGHNT, YYREEE (reference sequence). This CDR3 has 14 amino acids. With 6 bases removed from V and 7 bases from J, the gap between germline ends came to 20 bases. The chain combines TRBV5-4 with TRBJ2-7; TRBD1 might be the D (6 bases). The sequenced sample was peripheral blood. This TCR came from a man aged 35-49 years with acute or convalescent COVID-19. The CDR3 loop is CASNPGHTLSEQYF. The CDR3 nucleotides are TGTGCCAGCAACCCGGGACACACTCTTAGTGAGCAGTACTTC.